The sequence of this T cell receptor beta chain was determined in a study of response to subunit inactivated influenza vaccine. Study findings and constraints: The authors suggested that few new T cells are recruited per seasonal influenza vaccination.

Trimming took 2 bases from V and 0 from J; bases not matched to a gene: 6. This CDR3 is built from 17 residues. Germline values: CDR1 SGDLS, CDR2 YYNGEE. Turning to this clonotype: Its specificity is unknown.

TCRdb independently ran MiXCR on the RT-PCR reads; one entry per CDR3 protein. The sample lists 700,000 to 900,000 distinct CDR3 sequences, 21% occurring once. The V gene is TRBV9, the J gene TRBJ2-2, with 8 bases fitting TRBD2. The source was PBMCs from blood, collected around 5 days after vaccination. The TCR was taken from a man over 45 who received an inactivated influenza vaccine. The CDR3 sequence: CASSVPRGAPNTGELFF. In nucleotides, the CDR3 is TGTGCCAGCAGCGTTCCGCGGGGGGCCCCGAACACCGGGGAGCTGTTTTTT. Filled out from reference TRBV9 and TRBJ2-2, the complete variable domain reads DSGVTQTPKHLITATGQRVTLRCSPRSGDLSVYWYQQSLDQGLQFLIQYYNGEERAKGNILERFSAQQFPDLHSELNLSSLELGDSALYFCASSVPRGAPNTGELFFGEGSRLTVL.